This T cell receptor (beta chain) was retrieved from a study of identical twins. TCRdb recomputed calls from the 5' RACE reads with MiXCR, one row per CDR3 protein. The sample lists 350,000 to 500,000 distinct CDR3 sequences, about 18% occurring once. Study-level findings and limits: A lower insertion count was a feature of abundant cord blood beta clonotypes, with no such feature in memory repertoires.

This clonotype was observed a few times. Its antigen is unknown. From germline, CDR1 is MNHEY and CDR2 SMNVEV (reference sequence). This CDR3 is 15 amino acids long. The germline V and J ends were trimmed by 4 bases and 5 bases, with 15 bases remaining between them. This rearrangement joins TRBV27 to TRBJ2-1, with D possibly matching TRBD2 (7 bases). The clonotype originates from a man aged 45-65 years in good health. The sample comprised naive T cells sorted from blood. The CDR3 DNA is TGTGCCAGCAGTTACGGGGGGCGCCCCGACAATGAGCAGTTCTTC. Protein sequence: CASSYGGRPDNEQFF.